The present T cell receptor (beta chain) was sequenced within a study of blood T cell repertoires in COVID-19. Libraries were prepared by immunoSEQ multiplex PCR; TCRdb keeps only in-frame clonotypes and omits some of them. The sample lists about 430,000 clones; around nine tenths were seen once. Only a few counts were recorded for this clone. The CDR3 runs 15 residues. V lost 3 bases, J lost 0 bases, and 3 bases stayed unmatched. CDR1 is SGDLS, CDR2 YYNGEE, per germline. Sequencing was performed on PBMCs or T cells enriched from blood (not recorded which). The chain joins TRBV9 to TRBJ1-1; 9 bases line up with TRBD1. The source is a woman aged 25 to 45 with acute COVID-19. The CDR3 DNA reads TGTGCCAGCAGCGACGGGACAGGGCTGAACACTGAAGCTTTCTTT. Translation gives CASSDGTGLNTEAFF.